This TCR beta chain was retrieved from a study of T cell changes during pregnancy in multiple sclerosis. The V and J ends lost 0 bases and 0 bases respectively, with 12 bases between them. CDR1 is LGHNA and CDR2 is YNFKEQ in the germline V gene. This CDR3 comprises 17 residues. Data came from immunoSEQ multiplex PCR; TCRdb stores just in-frame clones and leaves some out. The sample has tens of thousands of clones, just under 95% seen once; the top ten hold approximately 0.84%. The gene calls are TRBV4-2 and TRBJ2-1; a possible D gene is TRBD2 (6 bases). This TCR was recovered from a female donor with multiple sclerosis, enrolled in a pregnancy study. The source was peripheral blood, collected in the third trimester of pregnancy. The CDR3 here is CASSQDPGLSSYNEQFF. DNA for the CDR3: TGTGCCAGCAGCCAAGATCCGGGACTGAGCTCCTACAATGAGCAGTTCTTC.